These T cell receptor beta chains were read from a single sample in a study of CD8 T cells in ankylosing spondylitis. TCRdb reprocessed the 5' RACE reads via MiXCR and lists one record per CDR3 protein. This table holds about 280,000 distinct CDR3 sequences, roughly 20% found once. The sequenced sample was blood, either unsorted or a sorted T cell fraction (not recorded which). The origin of the receptors is a male donor with ankylosing spondylitis or in good health (not recorded which). Each CDR3 is given without its conserved first and last residue.

v_gene,CDR3aa
TRBV20-1,SASRTSGGLTDTQY
TRBV7-9,ASSPPGFQLANYGYT
TRBV20-1,SAPDRGDTEAF
TRBV20-1,SASPIGLAKNIQY
TRBV20-1,SAPRGAYNKQF
TRBV5-1,ASSLDAGLYGYT
TRBV10-2,ASSSSGGGTGELF
TRBV29-1,SVIRDLGTEAF
TRBV20-1,SASSGRVNEQF
TRBV5-1,ASSWSGGELF